This T cell receptor beta chain was recorded in a study of shared clonotypes between healthy human individuals (dated by TCRdb to about 2020). About the study as a whole: Two women and three men aged 18 to 49 years were included in the cohort. For each donor, CD4 naive and CD4 memory were each run on three plates, CD8 naive on two plates, and CD8 memory on one plate. Between about 0.9 and 10 billion PBMCs per donor were obtained by leukapheresis. The study deeply sequenced blood TCR repertoires of five healthy adults to estimate repertoire size and the extent of clonotype sharing between individuals. To increase sequencing depth and limit assay-specific biases, TCR repertoire library preparation and sequencing were carried out by different laboratories using diverse techniques. The research as a whole found: Because the study included only a small number of donors, the genetic and exposure-history diversity represented was limited. Higher generation probabilities were observed for clonotypes shared by all four sorted-subset donors than for non-shared clonotypes. Pairwise subsampling indicated that sequencing depth was expected to affect the degree of clonotype sharing among donors. Only blood was sampled, and tissue TCR repertoires likely differ from those in blood. Even with the large sequencing depth, rarefaction of the sorted-subset datasets indicated that sequencing was incomplete. Naive subsets generally had larger estimated clonotype richness than memory subsets did. When several donors were compared, the shared fraction of clonotypes was about 5.5% for naive CD4, approximately 3.3% for naive CD8, roughly 2.5% for memory CD4, and around 0.4% for memory CD8.

For the CD8 naive samples, CD45RO-negative cells were positively selected for CCR7, yielding a CD45RA+CCR7+ population from which TemRA cells were excluded. The donors were healthy, HIV-negative adults with no recently reported acute infections or vaccinations. Every donor was a Caucasian adult living in Nashville, Tennessee, USA. Blood was obtained by leukapheresis, after which PBMCs were separated by Ficoll-Histopaque density gradient centrifugation and cryopreserved in liquid nitrogen vapor phase. Analytical flow cytometry was used to check the purity and quantity of every magnetically sorted T cell population. Each sorted fraction had its genomic DNA isolated and then quantified by UV absorbance on a Nanodrop 2000c. In regard to this clone: The antigen it recognizes is unknown. It has no much larger one-base neighbor in the sample; base qualities were not kept.

TCR CDR3 regions were amplified from genomic DNA by multiplex PCR using the deep immunoSEQ assay. Extracted genomic DNA from each cell subset was distributed evenly across all wells of several immunoSEQ 96-well plates, and each plate was treated as a replicate. For sorted subsets, approximately 200 ng of genomic DNA, equivalent to 30,000 or so T cell genomes, went into each replicate PCR. The purified libraries were quantified using a Qubit 3.0 fluorometer, sized with a Bioanalyzer 2100, and then quantified again using the KAPA Library Quantification kit. Every immunoSEQ 96-well plate was sequenced on a dedicated single-read 150-cycle Illumina NextSeq 550 flow cell. The study's processing was this. Because only junctional sequences without quality scores were contained in the immunoSEQ output, filtering matching that applied to full-length reads could not be performed. To assign V/J genes and CDR3, sequences were annotated against IMGT germline references using PyIR, a Python wrapper for IgBLAST v1.9. Reads were removed for weak V/J assignments (E-value above 1e-6), missing CDR3, stop codons, out-of-frame junctions, or ambiguous translated residues. V3J clonotypes were defined by identical inferred V gene, J gene, and CDR3 amino acid sequence. To compute the percentage overlap between repertoires, the number of shared unique clonotypes was divided by the size of the smaller repertoire. RTK rarefaction, the Chao1 estimator, and Recon v2.1 estimates of unobserved clonotypes were used to assess repertoire richness. For all TCRbeta clonotypes obtained by the gDNA method from a few donors, generation probabilities were computed with OLGA. TCRdb holds this immuneACCESS table with in-frame rearrangements only. Some clones are missing; in checked studies, unresolved V genes explain under half, and the rest has no known cause. D and trimming were read from the DNA, whereas the V and J calls and clone size are those reported in that table. A total of about 2 million clones appear in this sample, about 95% of them only once. Around 1.1% of the sample lies in the top ten.

The sample taken for sequencing was naive CD8+ T cells sorted from blood. What this sample's cell subset or site label stands for: CD45RA+CCR7+. The TCR originated in a man aged 18 to 30 in good health.

This receptor has the CDR3 CASSLGDIRGYTF. The DNA is TGTGCCAGCAGCTTAGGGGACATTCGAGGCTACACCTTC. The V and J genes are TRBV7-9 and TRBJ1-2; the D gene is perhaps TRBD1, on 6 matching bases. Reading the germline V gene (reference sequence) gives CDR1 SEHNR and CDR2 FQNEAQ. V gives up 1 base and J gives up 8 bases, and the segment between their germline ends measures 11 bases. The CDR3 sequence holds 13 residues, the cysteine and phenylalanine included. The only DNA kept is the CDR3, 39 bases in frame from the first base.